This T cell receptor beta chain appears in the sequencing data of a study of cytomegalovirus exposure and HLA in healthy donors. Regarding the study as a whole: Over 150 TCR beta chains were listed as cytomegalovirus-associated. One cluster of highly shared sequence variants probably arose as a sequencing artifact. Several of the most significant clusters appeared, in a later analysis, to be linked to common viral pathogens.

The CDR3 extends over 15 amino acids. The V and J ends lost 0 bases and 15 bases, in that order; junction bases with no gene match: 9. The germline gives CDR1 PRHDT, CDR2 FYEKMQ (reference sequence). Notes on this clone: The antigen is undetermined.

The primer mix had 60 Vbeta and 13 Jbeta primers. Profiling relied on immunoSEQ multiplex PCR, and the TCRdb table lists in-frame clones only, not all of them. Counted here are under 150,000 clones, roughly 88% occurring once; the ten biggest clones make up 2.7%. This rearrangement joins TRBV13 to TRBJ2-1, with TRBD2 matching 12 bases. The origin of this receptor is a man aged 50-59 years in good health and CMV-seronegative. The sequenced sample consisted of PBMCs. The CDR3 here is CASSLGRLAGGPLFF. The CDR3 DNA is TGTGCCAGCAGCTTAGGCCGTCTAGCGGGGGGGCCACTGTTCTTC. Full variable domain (remainder filled in from reference TRBV13 and TRBJ2-1): AAGVIQSPRHLIKEKRETATLKCYPIPRHDTVYWYQQGPGQDPQFLISFYEKMQSDKGSIPDRFSAQQFSDYHSELNMSSLELGDSALYFCASSLGRLAGGPLFFGPGTRLTVL.